Below, 6 T cell receptor beta chains from the same sample are listed, as sequenced in a study of blood T cell repertoires in COVID-19. Clones were sequenced by immunoSEQ multiplex PCR, and TCRdb holds only the in-frame ones, with some missing. Among 95,000 to 100,000 clones listed, approximately 84% were seen once. The sequenced sample was peripheral blood. These receptors all stem from an older woman with acute or convalescent COVID-19.

This clone was seen more than once but under ten times. This chain links TRBV5-1 with TRBJ1-1; possible D gene TRBD1, 5 bases. The V and J ends lost 2 bases and 4 bases respectively, with 12 bases between them. The V gene's germline CDR1 is SGHRS and CDR2 YFSETQ. The CDR3 runs to 14 residues. In DNA, the CDR3 is TGCGCCAGCAGCTTTGGAGGGGCTGGCACTGAAGCTTTCTTT. It codes for CASSFGGAGTEAFF.

This chain links TRBV6-5 with TRBJ2-5, with no clear D. Germline loops: CDR1 MNHEY, CDR2 SVGAGI. V lost 2 bases and J lost 5, with 9 bases in between. The CDR3 has 13 amino acids. In DNA form, the CDR3 reads TGTGCCAGCAGTTACGGGCAACGGGAGACCCAGTACTTC. Protein: CASSYGQRETQYF.

The genes are TRBV11-2 and TRBJ1-6; TRBD1 agrees at 8 bases. The CDR3 covers 17 residues. The junction had 8 bases not matched to a gene; V was cut back by 7 bases and J by 0 bases. The germline gives CDR1 SGHAT, CDR2 FQNNGV. CDR3 in amino acids: CASTRQGYSSYNSPLHF. The CDR3 bases are TGTGCCAGCACCAGACAGGGGTATAGCTCCTATAATTCACCCCTCCACTTT.

The rearrangement uses TRBV19 and TRBJ2-1; D possibly corresponds to TRBD2 (5 bases). The CDR3 runs 14 residues. CDR1 and CDR2 from the germline V gene are LNHDA and SQIVND (reference sequence). Trimming shortened V by 4 bases and J by 1 base, and 8 bases separated the two germline ends. CDR3 in amino acids: CASSKGLSYNEQFF. CDR3 bases: TGTGCCAGTAGTAAAGGACTTTCCTACAATGAGCAGTTCTTC.

With respect to this clone: The sample carries other DNA sequences with the same CDR3. This rearrangement joins TRBV6-5 to TRBJ1-6; D unclear. Germline V CDR1 and CDR2: MNHEY, SVGAGI. The CDR3 loop spans 14 amino acids. V was trimmed by 2 bases and J by 7 bases, leaving 9 bases between them. DNA for the CDR3: TGTGCCAGCAGTTACCCGGAGCTAAATTCACCCCTCCACTTT. It yields the protein CASSYPELNSPLHF.

This clone was detected only a few times. This chain uses TRBV2 with TRBJ1-1; D is undetermined. The CDR3 extends over 15 amino acids. Looked up from germline, CDR1 is SNHLY and CDR2 is FYNNEI. V dropped 2 bases and J dropped 1 base, with 11 bases sitting between them. CDR3 sequence reads: CASSESRRQNTEAFF. CDR3 bases: TGTGCCAGCAGTGAATCACGAAGACAGAACACTGAAGCTTTCTTT. Complete variable domain (other parts from reference TRBV2 and TRBJ1-1): EPEVTQTPSHQVTQMGQEVILRCVPISNHLYFYWYRQILGQKVEFLVSFYNNEISEKSEIFDDQFSVERPDGSNFTLKIRSTKLEDSAMYFCASSESRRQNTEAFFGQGTRLTVV.